This T cell receptor (beta chain) was obtained from a study of neurological immune-mediated disorders (dated by TCRdb to between 2017 and 2020). Regarding the complete study: Among the 35 or so multiple sclerosis patients, approximately 31 had relapsing-remitting MS and 3 had secondary progressive MS. Peripheral blood TCR-beta repertoires from HTLV-I-associated myelopathy (HAM/TSP) patients, multiple sclerosis patients and healthy controls were compared by UMI-based sequencing. The roughly 110 TCR-beta libraries included longitudinal samples, technical triplicates and paired sorted CD4+ and CD8+ T-cell subsets alongside PBMC samples. The cohort included some 68 subjects: approximately 15 with HAM/TSP, about 34 with multiple sclerosis, and around 20 healthy controls.

cDNA synthesis used template-switch 5'RACE with a primer carrying a 10-nucleotide random unique molecular identifier tagging each TCR transcript. Every sequencing run yielded over 190 million TCR-beta sequences covering 15-18 subjects. Total RNA was extracted with the RNeasy kit. Using the KAPA Real-time Library Amplification kit, TCR-beta VDJ regions were amplified with primers for the TCR constant region and the 5'RACE anchor. A first PCR added sample indexes and Illumina adaptors, after which a second PCR increased the library yield. After Ampure bead purification, the TCR product of roughly 650 bp was size-selected on a 2% E-gel SizeSelection system. Before pooling, library quality was assessed on a Bioanalyzer, concentration was determined with Qubit, and library quantification was performed with the Kapa Library Quantification kit. Paired-end 2 x 150 bp sequencing of the libraries was performed on an Illumina HiSeq 2500. To increase sequence diversity, roughly 23-30% phiX was spiked into each library pool. As for the authors' bioinformatics: Quality-filtered reads were processed with the UMI-based MiGEC pipeline, and over 75% of raw TCR sequences were removed by the MiGEC pipeline during error correction. IMGT germline references were used for aligning VDJ genes, and each clonotype was defined as a unique CDR3 amino acid sequence together with its V-J genes. Clonal expansion, Shannon diversity and CDR3 relatedness (CalcPairwiseDistances, ClusterSamples) were evaluated with VDJtools, and phylogenetic trees were built with CLCbio workbench. Clones with at least 8 unique UMIs were defined as expanded, with this threshold being based on coefficient-of-variation modelling across technical triplicates. The public reads were run again by TCRdb, first through fastp at Q25 and then through MiXCR, and only productive beta chains were kept. Identical CDR3 proteins give one entry, which carries the most common genes and DNA. The V and J calls, along with clone size, are taken from TCRdb and not from the paper's own processing. The sample table holds about 59,000 distinct CDR3 sequences, of which under 4.5% were seen once. Of the sample, 2.5% to 4% falls within the top ten clones.

For the unsorted PBMC libraries, 2 million PBMCs were stored in RNAlater at -80 degrees C until RNA extraction and were used to generate the libraries. Multiple sclerosis patients were enrolled in a US clinical protocol evaluating disease progression by magnetic resonance imaging. Peripheral blood underwent Ficoll-Hypaque density gradient centrifugation to isolate PBMCs, which were then cryopreserved in liquid nitrogen. Including the terminal cysteine and phenylalanine, the CDR3 comprises 17 residues. Only the CDR3 region is kept as DNA, spanning 51 bases read in frame from base 1. After removal of 4 bases from V and 6 bases from J, the junction retains 11 bases not matched to a gene. The germline V gene provides CDR1 SGHTA and CDR2 FQGNSA. Overall study results and their limits: TCR clonal expansion was highest in HAM/TSP patients and lowest in MS patients, with MS patients falling below even healthy controls. Expanded clones from different subjects shared no identical CDR3 amino acid sequences, which suggests that TCR-beta repertoires were private in all groups. The MS cluster was not associated with any clinical or MRI features, and the authors stated that larger cohorts are needed. Repertoires from 18 of 34 MS patients were grouped by phylogenetic analysis into a cluster of related CDR3 sequences, suggesting a possible repertoire-level signature.

The sample holds many counts of this clonotype. Its binding antigen is unknown. Per-base qualities were not stored, and no clone one base away is much larger. This chain is built from TRBV7-2 and TRBJ1-6, with 8 bases aligning to TRBD1. What was sequenced was PBMCs. This clonotype originated in a woman younger than 45 with multiple sclerosis. CDR3 region: CASSSIPRGLSNSPLHF. The nucleotide sequence is given as TGTGCCAGCAGCTCGATCCCCAGGGGGCTGAGTAATTCACCCCTCCACTTT.